These 29 T cell receptor beta chains were sequenced from one sample in a study of blood T cell repertoires in COVID-19. The repertoire was sequenced with immunoSEQ multiplex PCR; TCRdb's copy has only in-frame clones and lacks some. The repertoire has tens of thousands of clones, 70% to 90% of them found once; the top ten carry around 4.9%. The specimen was peripheral blood. The receptors originated from a woman between 65 and 79 years old with active COVID-19.

The chain carries TRBV4-2 and TRBJ2-4; TRBD1 agrees at 8 bases. The V gene's germline CDR1 is LGHNA and CDR2 YNFKEQ. The V gene end was trimmed by 4 bases and the J gene end by 7 bases; junction bases not matched to a gene: 9. The CDR3 sequence is 15 residues long. CDR3: CASSPFQGAGNIQYF. The CDR3 coding sequence is TGTGCCAGCAGCCCGTTCCAGGGGGCGGGGAACATTCAGTACTTC.

The chain employs TRBV7-8 and TRBJ2-5, with D possibly TRBD1 on 6 matching bases. V shed 5 bases and J shed 3 bases, with 16 bases lying between them. The CDR3 consists of 15 residues. The germline V gene has CDR1 SGHVS and CDR2 FQNEAQ. The CDR3 reads CASSELQGVKETQYF. CDR3 nucleotides: TGTGCCAGCAGCGAACTACAGGGAGTTAAAGAGACCCAGTACTTC.

The rearrangement joins TRBV12-5 to TRBJ1-1; a possible D gene is TRBD1 (6 bases). Trimming took 0 bases from V and 4 from J, leaving 18 bases between them. Germline CDR1 and CDR2: LGHNT and FRNRAP. The CDR3 contains 17 residues. CDR3 bases: TGTGCTAGTGGTTTGGTATCAAGCAGGGGTAGGGGCACTGAAGCTTTCTTT. It codes for CASGLVSSRGRGTEAFF.

There are a few counts of this clone. This specimen includes other DNA sequences encoding the same CDR3. V gene TRBV6-1 combines with J gene TRBJ2-7, with 9 bases lining up with TRBD1. The germline V gene encodes CDR1 MNHNS and CDR2 SASEGT. V trimming: 2 bases; J trimming: 1 base; junction bases outside the gene matches: 3. This CDR3 contains 15 residues. The CDR3 protein is CASSEPGTGSYEQYF. The DNA for the CDR3 is TGTGCCAGCAGTGAACCCGGGACAGGGTCCTACGAGCAGTACTTC.

The chain is built from TRBV7-3 and TRBJ1-1; D not resolved. Trimming left V 5 bases short and J 0 bases short, with 7 bases between. This CDR3 spans 13 amino acids. Germline assignment: CDR1 SGHTA and CDR2 FQGTGA. DNA for the CDR3: TGTGCCAGCAGCGCTCACTTGAACACTGAAGCTTTCTTT. Its protein product is CASSAHLNTEAFF.

The rearrangement links TRBV5-8 to TRBJ1-1, with D uncertain. The germline V gene encodes CDR1 SGHTS and CDR2 YDEGEE. The CDR3 is 14 residues long. V was pared by 4 bases and J by 5 bases, with 15 bases between. DNA of the CDR3: TGTGCCAGCAGCCCCCGGTTTTCCGGTACTGAAGCTTTCTTT. Translated: CASSPRFSGTEAFF. Full variable domain (remainder filled in from reference TRBV5-8 and TRBJ1-1): EAGVTQSPTHLIKTRGQQATLRCSPISGHTSVYWYQQALGLGLQFLLWYDEGEERNRGNFPPRFSGRQFPNYSSELNVNALELEDSALYLCASSPRFSGTEAFFGQGTRLTVV.

This chain joins TRBV10-3 and TRBJ2-7; TRBD2 matches 7 bases. This CDR3 contains 16 residues. The junction had 17 bases not matched to a gene; V was cut back by 8 bases and J by 4 bases. From germline, CDR1 is ENHRY and CDR2 SYGVKD. The CDR3 coding sequence is TGTGCCATCCGGGACGGGGGGATAGGATCGGTTTACGAGCAGTACTTC. This encodes CAIRDGGIGSVYEQYF.

This rearrangement joins TRBV4-2 to TRBJ2-3; no clear D. Germline V gene data show CDR1 as LGHNA and CDR2 as YNFKEQ. V dropped 2 bases and J dropped 6 bases, with 6 bases sitting between them. The CDR3 length is 12 residues. CDR3 amino acids: CASSQNGDTQYF. The CDR3 DNA reads TGTGCCAGCAGCCAAAACGGGGATACGCAGTATTTT.

This sequence joins TRBV5-1 and TRBJ2-1, with D unclear. Germline V gene lookup returns CDR1 SGHRS and CDR2 YFSETQ. The CDR3 is 13 amino acids. V was pared by 0 bases and J by 3 bases, with 4 bases between. CDR3 in DNA: TGCGCCAGCAGCTTGGATCTCTACAATGAGCAGTTCTTC. It is translated as CASSLDLYNEQFF. The whole variable domain, filled in from reference TRBV5-1 and TRBJ2-1, reads KAGVTQTPRYLIKTRGQQVTLSCSPISGHRSVSWYQQTPGQGLQFLFEYFSETQRNKGNFPGRFSGRQFSNSRSEMNVSTLELGDSALYLCASSLDLYNEQFFGPGTRLTVL.

The rearrangement uses TRBV27 and TRBJ1-1; D gene uncertain. The length of the CDR3 is 13 residues. Germline CDR1 is MNHEY and CDR2 is SMNVEV (reference sequence). V lost 3 bases and J 8 bases, leaving 13 bases between the germline ends. CDR3 sequence reads: CASSFLDSLEAFF. The CDR3 DNA reads as TGTGCCAGCAGTTTTTTGGACTCCCTAGAAGCTTTCTTT.

The chain employs TRBV24-1 and TRBJ2-5; 7 nucleotides line up with TRBD1. Unmatched junction bases numbered 6, after V lost 4 bases and J lost 5 bases. Germline lookup yields CDR1 KGHDR and CDR2 SFDVKD. The CDR3 totals 14 residues. The CDR3 nucleotides are TGTGCCACCAGTGACTCTAAAGGGGGCGAGACCCAGTACTTC. Its protein is CATSDSKGGETQYF.

The gene calls are TRBV3-1 (or the pseudogene TRBV3-2) and TRBJ2-3, with D perhaps TRBD2 (5 bases). Germline CDR1 is LGHDT and CDR2 is YNNKEL (reference sequence). With 1 base removed from V and 2 bases from J, the gap between germline ends came to 13 bases. The CDR3 consists of 16 residues. This CDR3 reads CASSQVRRTDTDTQYF. In DNA form, the CDR3 reads TGTGCCAGCAGCCAAGTTCGTAGGACTGACACAGATACGCAGTATTTT.

This clone has just one count. This chain joins TRBV5-1 and TRBJ2-7; D might be TRBD1 (6 bases). Trimming cost V 4 bases and J 6 bases, with 17 bases left between them. CDR1 and CDR2 from the germline V gene are SGHRS and YFSETQ. This CDR3 contains 14 residues. CDR3 nucleotides: TGCGCCAGCAGCCTCCACAGGGTTAGAGTCGAGCAGTACTTC. It translates to CASSLHRVRVEQYF.

The chain uses TRBV2 and TRBJ1-5, with D unresolved. The CDR3 has 13 residues. V shed 1 base and J shed 6 bases, with 7 bases lying between them. CDR1 is SNHLY and CDR2 is FYNNEI in the germline V gene. The CDR3 nucleotides read TGTGCCAGCAGTGAAGAGGGAGGTCAGCCCCAGCATTTT. It codes for CASSEEGGQPQHF.

J is TRBJ2-5 and V is TRBV10-2; perhaps TRBD1 as D (6 bases). The CDR3 totals 16 residues. Deletions cut 6 bases from V and 2 bases from J, with 19 bases between. CDR1 WSHSY and CDR2 SAAADI come from the germline V gene. The CDR3 protein is CASRGFWGRGQETQYF. DNA of the CDR3: TGCGCCAGCAGGGGTTTTTGGGGGCGCGGGCAAGAGACCCAGTACTTC.

In this sample, this clone turned up once. The same CDR3 arises from other DNA sequences in this sample as well. This chain connects TRBV3-1 (or the pseudogene TRBV3-2) to TRBJ2-7; tentative D call: TRBD1 (6 bases). The length of the CDR3 is 14 residues. CDR1 is LGHDT, CDR2 YNNKEL, per germline (reference sequence). V was shortened by 2 bases and J by 0 bases, with 8 bases between the two germline ends. Here the CDR3 reads CASSQTGSSYEQYF. DNA for the CDR3: TGTGCCAGCAGCCAAACAGGGAGCTCCTACGAGCAGTACTTC.

The CDR3 bases are TGTGCCAGCAGTCCGGGACATTCCCAAGAGACCCAGTACTTC. Protein sequence: CASSPGHSQETQYF. The chain recombines TRBV6-2 or TRBV6-3 with TRBJ2-5; a possible D gene is TRBD1 (6 bases). Trimming pared 5 bases from V and 1 base from J, leaving 11 bases between. This CDR3 is 14 amino acids long. The V gene's germline CDR1 is MNHEY and CDR2 SVGEGT.

The V and J genes are TRBV3-1 (or the pseudogene TRBV3-2) and TRBJ2-5, with D uncertain. The CDR3 covers 13 residues. The ends were cut back, 6 bases at V and 1 base at J, with 9 bases in the middle. Germline-derived CDR1 and CDR2 are LGHDT and YNNKEL (reference sequence). The CDR3 coding sequence is TGTGCCAGCAGGTTGCGAACCCAAGAGACCCAGTACTTC. This translates into CASRLRTQETQYF.

This chain links TRBV7-2 with TRBJ1-1; TRBD1 matches 7 bases. The CDR3 runs 14 residues. Trimming cost V 5 bases and J 1 base; bases outside gene matches: 4. CDR1 SGHTA and CDR2 FQGNSA come from the germline V gene. The CDR3 DNA is TGTGCCAGCAGCCCGGGACAGTCGAACACTGAAGCTTTCTTT. Its translation: CASSPGQSNTEAFF.

The chain couples TRBV3-1 (or the pseudogene TRBV3-2) to TRBJ2-3; 13 bases map to TRBD2. The length of the CDR3 is 15 residues. The germline V gene encodes CDR1 LGHDT and CDR2 YNNKEL (reference sequence). Trimming took 11 bases from V and 3 from J; bases not matched to a gene: 8. DNA of the CDR3: TGTGCCTTCGGGACTAGCGGGGATCCAACAGATACGCAGTATTTT. Translated, it gives CAFGTSGDPTDTQYF.

This chain links TRBV2 with TRBJ2-3; D is perhaps TRBD2 (6 bases). The CDR3 consists of 15 residues. Trimming removed 9 bases from V and 7 bases from J, with 23 bases in between. Germline CDR1 and CDR2: SNHLY and FYNNEI. This chain's CDR3 is CASRRGDSGGYTQYF. The CDR3, as DNA: TGTGCCAGTCGCCGCGGAGACTCCGGGGGATATACGCAGTATTTT. Based on the CDR3 plus reference TRBV2 and TRBJ2-3, the full variable domain is EPEVTQTPSHQVTQMGQEVILRCVPISNHLYFYWYRQILGQKVEFLVSFYNNEISEKSEIFDDQFSVERPDGSNFTLKIRSTKLEDSAMYFCASRRGDSGGYTQYFGPGTRLTVL.

This clone was recorded once. The chain links TRBV7-9 to TRBJ1-4; D remains unclear. With 8 bases removed from V and 2 bases from J, the gap between germline ends came to 15 bases. This CDR3 has 15 residues. Germline V CDR1 and CDR2: SEHNR, FQNEAQ (reference sequence). DNA for the CDR3: TGTGCCAGCTCTACCCTTACAGAGACTAATGAAAAACTGTTTTTT. Its protein product is CASSTLTETNEKLFF.

The chain recombines TRBV9 with TRBJ2-1; 14 bases are a match to TRBD2. Germline trimming cut 0 bases from V and 9 bases from J; bases unmatched to any gene: 5. Germline V gene data show CDR1 as SGDLS and CDR2 as YYNGEE. The CDR3 sequence is 16 residues long. The CDR3 sequence: CASSVGLAGGPSEQFF. The CDR3 nucleotides are TGTGCCAGCAGCGTAGGACTAGCGGGGGGGCCTAGTGAGCAGTTCTTC. The variable domain in full, with the rest retrieved from reference TRBV9 and TRBJ2-1, is DSGVTQTPKHLITATGQRVTLRCSPRSGDLSVYWYQQSLDQGLQFLIQYYNGEERAKGNILERFSAQQFPDLHSELNLSSLELGDSALYFCASSVGLAGGPSEQFFGPGTRLTVL.

The CDR3 loop reads CASSLGQPGIYGYTF. The CDR3 DNA sequence: TGCGCCAGCAGCTTGGGACAGCCAGGAATCTATGGCTACACCTTC. This chain connects TRBV5-1 to TRBJ1-2; D perhaps matches TRBD1 (5 bases). The CDR3 has 15 amino acids. V gave up 0 bases and J gave up 4 bases, with 13 bases separating them. The germline CDR1 and CDR2 sequences are SGHRS and YFSETQ.

This sequence joins TRBV7-2 and TRBJ2-5; 9 nucleotides agree with TRBD2. Germline trimming cut 5 bases from V and 3 bases from J; bases unmatched to any gene: 7. CDR3 length: 15 residues. Germline V gene sequence: CDR1 SGHTA, CDR2 FQGNSA. The CDR3 loop reads CASSRTASGEETQYF. CDR3 DNA: TGTGCCAGCAGCCGGACGGCTAGCGGGGAAGAGACCCAGTACTTC.

This clone showed up just a few times. This chain uses TRBV30 with TRBJ1-3, with D possibly TRBD1 on 6 matching bases. Germline values: CDR1 GTSNPN, CDR2 SVGIG (reference sequence). The CDR3 loop spans 13 amino acids. The V gene lost 4 bases and the J gene lost 4 bases, with 11 bases spanning the gap. Here the CDR3 DNA reads TGTGCCTGGACGGGGACACTCGGAAACACCATATATTTT. Translation: CAWTGTLGNTIYF.

The chain combines TRBV27 with TRBJ2-3, with D possibly TRBD2 on 5 matching bases. V shed 6 bases and J shed 4 bases, with 20 bases lying between them. Germline assignment: CDR1 MNHEY and CDR2 SMNVEV (reference sequence). There are 16 residues in the CDR3. The CDR3, as DNA: TGTGCCAGCAGGTCAGAGGAGGTAGCGTACCCAGATACGCAGTATTTT. Its translation is CASRSEEVAYPDTQYF.

This rearrangement joins TRBV10-3 to TRBJ1-2; D not certain. CDR3 size: 13 residues. Germline-derived CDR1 and CDR2 are ENHRY and SYGVKD. V shed 3 bases and J shed 4 bases, with 9 bases lying between them. The DNA of the CDR3 is TGTGCCATCAGTGAACGGGTCGGCTATGGCTACACCTTC. Protein: CAISERVGYGYTF.

This chain connects TRBV7-9 to TRBJ2-1, with D unresolved. The V gene's germline CDR1 is SEHNR and CDR2 FQNEAQ (reference sequence). V was clipped by 4 bases and J by 5 bases, with 18 bases between them. The CDR3 has 16 residues. Here the CDR3 reads CASSSTHAQVHNEQFF. CDR3 coding DNA: TGTGCCAGCAGCTCCACTCACGCTCAGGTCCACAATGAGCAGTTCTTC.